This T cell receptor (beta chain) was identified in a study of human thymus T cells. Study results and caveats: Related research reported highly overlapping thymic repertoires among unrelated individuals. V and J gene usage appeared biased in thymic and blood repertoires.

Corrective cardiac surgery supplied the resected thymus tissue. Remarks on this clone: Its specificity is unknown.

Sequencing used immunoSEQ multiplex PCR; TCRdb keeps in-frame clones, though not all of them. Of under 95,000 clones in the sample, roughly 94% are singletons; the top ten hold 0.03% to 0.035%. The CDR3 is made up of 14 amino acids. Trimming took 7 bases from V and 2 from J; bases not matched to a gene: 7. The germline gives CDR1 SNHLY, CDR2 FYNNEI. This TCR was sampled from a girl in the first two years of life with a congenital heart defect but otherwise immunologically healthy. This rearrangement joins TRBV2 to TRBJ2-7; 8 bases agree with TRBD1. The sequencing sample was made of thymus tissue. The CDR3 bases are TGTGCCAGCAAAAATCAGGGGGCCGCCTACGAGCAGTACTTC. Amino acids: CASKNQGAAYEQYF.